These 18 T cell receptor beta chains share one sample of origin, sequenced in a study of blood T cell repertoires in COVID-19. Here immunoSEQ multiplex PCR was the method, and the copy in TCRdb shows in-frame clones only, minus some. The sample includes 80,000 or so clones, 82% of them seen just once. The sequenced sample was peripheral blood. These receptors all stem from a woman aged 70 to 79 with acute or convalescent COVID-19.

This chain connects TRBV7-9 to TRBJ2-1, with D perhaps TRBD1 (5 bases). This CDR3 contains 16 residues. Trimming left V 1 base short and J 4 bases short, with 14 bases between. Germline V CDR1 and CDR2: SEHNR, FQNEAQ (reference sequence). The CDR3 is CASSLEVIAGYNEQFF. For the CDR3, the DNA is TGTGCCAGCAGCTTAGAGGTAATCGCAGGGTACAATGAGCAGTTCTTC. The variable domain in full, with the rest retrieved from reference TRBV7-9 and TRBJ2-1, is DTGVSQNPRHKITKRGQNVTFRCDPISEHNRLYWYRQTLGQGPEFLTYFQNEAQLEKSRLLSDRFSAERPKGSFSTLEIQRTEQGDSAMYLCASSLEVIAGYNEQFFGPGTRLTVL.

CDR3 sequence reads: CASSLNSDNEQFF. As DNA, the CDR3 is TGTGCCAGCAGCTTAAATTCTGACAATGAGCAGTTCTTC. V is TRBV7-2 and J is TRBJ2-1; D unresolved. Looked up from germline, CDR1 is SGHTA and CDR2 is FQGNSA. CDR3 length: 13 amino acids. Trimming shortened V by 2 bases and J by 5 bases, and 7 bases separated the two germline ends.

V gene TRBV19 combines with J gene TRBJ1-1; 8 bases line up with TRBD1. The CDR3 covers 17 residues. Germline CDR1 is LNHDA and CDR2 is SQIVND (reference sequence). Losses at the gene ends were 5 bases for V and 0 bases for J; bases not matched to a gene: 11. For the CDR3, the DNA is TGTGCCAGTAGTGTCTTCCAGGGGGCGAGAATGAACACTGAAGCTTTCTTT. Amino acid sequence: CASSVFQGARMNTEAFF.

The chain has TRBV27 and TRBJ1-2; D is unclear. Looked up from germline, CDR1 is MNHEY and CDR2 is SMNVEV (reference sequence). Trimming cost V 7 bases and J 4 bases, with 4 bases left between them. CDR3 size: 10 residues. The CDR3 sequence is CASTSYGYTF. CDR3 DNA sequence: TGTGCCAGCACGAGCTATGGCTACACCTTC.

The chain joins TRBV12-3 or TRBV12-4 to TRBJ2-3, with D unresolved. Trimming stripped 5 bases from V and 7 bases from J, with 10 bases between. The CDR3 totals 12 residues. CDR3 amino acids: CASSPPHNTQYF. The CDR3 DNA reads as TGTGCCAGCAGTCCTCCACACAATACGCAGTATTTT.

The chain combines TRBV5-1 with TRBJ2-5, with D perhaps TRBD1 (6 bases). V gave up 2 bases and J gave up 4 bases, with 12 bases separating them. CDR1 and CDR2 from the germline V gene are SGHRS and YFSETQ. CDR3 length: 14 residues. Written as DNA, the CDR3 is TGCGCCAGCAGCTTTACAGGGATCGGAGAGACCCAGTACTTC. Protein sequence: CASSFTGIGETQYF.

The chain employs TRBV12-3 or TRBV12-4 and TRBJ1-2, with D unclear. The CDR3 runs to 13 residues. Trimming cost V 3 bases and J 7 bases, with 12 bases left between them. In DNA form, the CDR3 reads TGTGCCAGCAGTTTTTCGTACGGGGTTGGCTACACCTTC. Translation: CASSFSYGVGYTF.

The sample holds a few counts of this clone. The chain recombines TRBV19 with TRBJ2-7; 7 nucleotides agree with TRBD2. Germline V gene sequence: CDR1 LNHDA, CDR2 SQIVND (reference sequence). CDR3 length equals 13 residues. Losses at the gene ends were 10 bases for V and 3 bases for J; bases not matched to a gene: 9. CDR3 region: CATQGRASYEQYF. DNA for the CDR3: TGTGCCACTCAAGGGAGGGCCAGCTACGAGCAGTACTTC.

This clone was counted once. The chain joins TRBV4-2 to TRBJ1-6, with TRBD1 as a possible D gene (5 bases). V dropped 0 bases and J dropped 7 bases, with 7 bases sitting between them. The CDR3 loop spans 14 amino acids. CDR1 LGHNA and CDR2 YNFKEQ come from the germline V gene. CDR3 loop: CASSQEDRNSPLHF. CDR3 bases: TGTGCCAGCAGCCAAGAAGACAGAAATTCACCCCTCCACTTT.

The CDR3 DNA is TGTGCCAGCAGCTTCACAGCCCAGAACACCGGGGAGCTGTTTTTT. Amino acids: CASSFTAQNTGELFF. The rearrangement uses TRBV13 and TRBJ2-2; no definite D call. The CDR3 loop spans 15 amino acids. Germline assignment: CDR1 PRHDT and CDR2 FYEKMQ (reference sequence). V lost 3 bases, J lost 1 base, and 9 bases lay in between.

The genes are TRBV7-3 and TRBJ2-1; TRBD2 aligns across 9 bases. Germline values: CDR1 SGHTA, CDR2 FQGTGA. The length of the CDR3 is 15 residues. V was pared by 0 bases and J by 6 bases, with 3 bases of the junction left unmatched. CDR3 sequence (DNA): TGTGCCAGCAGCTTAACGGGACTAGCTTTCAATGAGCAGTTCTTC. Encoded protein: CASSLTGLAFNEQFF.

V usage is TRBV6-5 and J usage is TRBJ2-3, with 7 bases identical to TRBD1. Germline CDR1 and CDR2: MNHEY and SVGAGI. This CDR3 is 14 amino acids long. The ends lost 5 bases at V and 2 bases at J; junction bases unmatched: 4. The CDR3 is CASSPGTATDTQYF. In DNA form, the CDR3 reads TGTGCCAGCAGTCCCGGGACAGCCACAGATACGCAGTATTTT.

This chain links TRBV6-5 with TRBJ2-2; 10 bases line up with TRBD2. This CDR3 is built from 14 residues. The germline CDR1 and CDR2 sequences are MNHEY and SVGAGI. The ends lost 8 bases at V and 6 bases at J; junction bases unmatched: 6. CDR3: CASRTSGRAGELFF. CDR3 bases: TGTGCCAGCCGAACAAGCGGGAGGGCCGGGGAGCTGTTTTTT.

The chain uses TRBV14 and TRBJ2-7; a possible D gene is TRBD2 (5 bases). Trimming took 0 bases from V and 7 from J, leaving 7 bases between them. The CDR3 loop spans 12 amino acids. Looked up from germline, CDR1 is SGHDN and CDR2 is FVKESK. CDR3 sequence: CASSQDWREQYF. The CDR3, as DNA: TGTGCCAGCAGCCAAGATTGGAGGGAGCAGTACTTC. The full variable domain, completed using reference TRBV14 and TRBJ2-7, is EAGVTQFPSHSVIEKGQTVTLRCDPISGHDNLYWYRRVMGKEIKFLLHFVKESKQDESGMPNNRFLAERTGGTYSTLKVQPAELEDSGVYFCASSQDWREQYFGPGTRLTVT.

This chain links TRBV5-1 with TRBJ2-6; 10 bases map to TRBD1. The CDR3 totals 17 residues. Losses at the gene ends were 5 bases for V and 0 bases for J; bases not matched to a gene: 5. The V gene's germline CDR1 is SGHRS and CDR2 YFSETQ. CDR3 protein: CASSTGTGVSGANVLTF. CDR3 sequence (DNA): TGCGCCAGCAGTACCGGGACAGGGGTCTCTGGGGCCAACGTCCTGACTTTC.

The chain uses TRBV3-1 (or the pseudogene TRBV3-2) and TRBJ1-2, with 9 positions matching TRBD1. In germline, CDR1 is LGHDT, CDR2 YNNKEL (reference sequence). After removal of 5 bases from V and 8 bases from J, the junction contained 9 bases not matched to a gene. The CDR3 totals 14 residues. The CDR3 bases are TGTGCCAGCAGCGCCCGGGACAGGGACAGCGGCTACACCTTC. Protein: CASSARDRDSGYTF.

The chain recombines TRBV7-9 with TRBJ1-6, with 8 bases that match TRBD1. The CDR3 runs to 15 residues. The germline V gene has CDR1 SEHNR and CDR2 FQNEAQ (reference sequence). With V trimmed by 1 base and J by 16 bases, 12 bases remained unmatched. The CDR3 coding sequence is TGTGCCAGCAGCTTAGACACAGGGGGTCTTCTAAAGCTCCACTTT. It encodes CASSLDTGGLLKLHF.

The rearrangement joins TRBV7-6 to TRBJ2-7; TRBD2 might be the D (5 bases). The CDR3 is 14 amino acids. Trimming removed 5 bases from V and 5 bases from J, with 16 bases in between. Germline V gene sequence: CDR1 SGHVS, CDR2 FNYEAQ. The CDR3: CASSLSEGLDEQYF. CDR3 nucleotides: TGTGCCAGCAGCCTTAGTGAGGGTCTGGACGAGCAGTACTTC.